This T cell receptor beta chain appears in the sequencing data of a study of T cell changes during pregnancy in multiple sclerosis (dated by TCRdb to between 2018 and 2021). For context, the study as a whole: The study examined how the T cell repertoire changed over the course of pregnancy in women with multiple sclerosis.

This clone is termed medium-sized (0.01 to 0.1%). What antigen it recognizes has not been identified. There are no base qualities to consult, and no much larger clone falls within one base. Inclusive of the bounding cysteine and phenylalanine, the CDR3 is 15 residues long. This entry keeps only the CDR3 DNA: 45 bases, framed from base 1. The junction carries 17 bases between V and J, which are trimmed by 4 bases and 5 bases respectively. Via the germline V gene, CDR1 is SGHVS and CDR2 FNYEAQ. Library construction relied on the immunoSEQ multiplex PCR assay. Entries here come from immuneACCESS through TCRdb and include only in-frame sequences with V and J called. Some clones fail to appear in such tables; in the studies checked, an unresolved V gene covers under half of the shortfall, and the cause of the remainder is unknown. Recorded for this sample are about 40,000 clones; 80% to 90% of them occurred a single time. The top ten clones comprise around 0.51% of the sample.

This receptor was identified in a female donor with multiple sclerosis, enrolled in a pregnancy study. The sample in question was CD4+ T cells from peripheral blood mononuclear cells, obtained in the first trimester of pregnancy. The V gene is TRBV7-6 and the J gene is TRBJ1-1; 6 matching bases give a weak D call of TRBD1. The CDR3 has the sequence CASSSQPTGSTEAFF. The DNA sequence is TGTGCCAGCAGCTCCCAACCGACAGGATCTACTGAAGCTTTCTTT.